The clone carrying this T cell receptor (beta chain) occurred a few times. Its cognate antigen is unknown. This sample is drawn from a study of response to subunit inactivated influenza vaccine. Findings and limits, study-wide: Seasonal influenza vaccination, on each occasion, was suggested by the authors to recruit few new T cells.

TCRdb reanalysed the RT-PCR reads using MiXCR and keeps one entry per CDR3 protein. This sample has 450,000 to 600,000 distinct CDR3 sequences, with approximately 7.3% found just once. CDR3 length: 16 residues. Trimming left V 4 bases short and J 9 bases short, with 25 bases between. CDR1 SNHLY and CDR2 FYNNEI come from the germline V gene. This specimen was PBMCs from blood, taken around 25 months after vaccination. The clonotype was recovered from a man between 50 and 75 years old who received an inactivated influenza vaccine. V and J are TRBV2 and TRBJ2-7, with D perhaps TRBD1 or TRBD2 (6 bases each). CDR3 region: CASSARQARTTTRQYF. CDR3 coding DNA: TGTGCCAGCAGTGCCCGACAGGCCCGGACTACGACAAGGCAGTACTTC.